This is a list of T cell receptor beta chains from one sample in a study of OX40 agonist ivuxolimab in advanced cancers. The assay was immunoSEQ multiplex PCR, and TCRdb's table has in-frame clones only and misses some. This table holds about 84,000 clones, more than 80% found once. The input for sequencing was CD4+ or CD8+ T cells sorted from blood, taken in a trial of the OX40 agonist ivuxolimab. The source is an adult with an advanced solid tumor such as melanoma, head and neck, liver or kidney cancer. The CDR3 runs from the conserved cysteine through the conserved F or W. A D gene is named only where the DNA matches it firmly. Size is omitted from some rows. Given values are once, few, many or a class for expanded clones.

d_call clone_size j_call v_call cdr3_aa cdr3_nt
NA NA TRBJ1-2 TRBV5-1 CASSFGQSDNYGYTF TGCGCCAGCAGCTTCGGGCAATCAGATAACTATGGCTACACCTTC
NA NA TRBJ1-4 TRBV30 CAWSARSNEKLFF TGTGCCTGGAGTGCCAGGAGTAATGAAAAACTGTTTTTT
NA NA TRBJ2-7 TRBV5-4 CASSLGGVNEQYF TGTGCCAGCAGCTTGGGGGGGGTGAACGAGCAGTACTTC
NA NA TRBJ2-3 TRBV5-6 CASSLFGAHTDTQYF TGTGCCAGCAGCTTGTTCGGGGCGCACACAGATACGCAGTATTTT
NA NA TRBJ1-4 TRBV4-1 CASSQEWDEKLFF TGCGCCAGCAGCCAAGAATGGGATGAAAAACTGTTTTTT
NA NA TRBJ1-1 TRBV11-1 CASSLATENTEAFF TGTGCCAGCAGCTTAGCAACGGAGAACACTGAAGCTTTCTTT
TRBD2 NA TRBJ2-1 TRBV5-6 CASSSAGGPMDEQFF TGTGCCAGCAGCTCAGCGGGGGGGCCTATGGATGAGCAGTTCTTC
NA NA TRBJ2-2 TRBV10-3 CAISDLSGTGGELFF TGTGCCATCAGTGACCTCTCAGGGACGGGCGGGGAGCTGTTTTTT
TRBD2 NA TRBJ2-3 TRBV4-3 CASSQVGGGSTDTQYF TGCGCCAGCAGCCAAGTGGGGGGGGGAAGCACAGATACGCAGTATTTT
TRBD1 NA TRBJ1-3 TRBV5-1 CASSLTRDRDSGNTIYF TGCGCCAGCAGCTTGACGCGGGACAGGGACTCTGGAAACACCATATATTTT
TRBD1 few TRBJ1-1 TRBV6-5 CASSYSGQGSEAFF TGTGCCAGCAGTTACTCGGGACAGGGGTCTGAAGCTTTCTTT
NA NA TRBJ1-1 TRBV19 CASSREGRLNTEAFF TGTGCCAGTAGTAGAGAGGGACGCCTGAACACTGAAGCTTTCTTT
TRBD2 NA TRBJ2-3 TRBV28 CASSFSGGRTDTQYF TGTGCCAGCAGTTTTAGCGGGGGCCGCACAGATACGCAGTATTTT